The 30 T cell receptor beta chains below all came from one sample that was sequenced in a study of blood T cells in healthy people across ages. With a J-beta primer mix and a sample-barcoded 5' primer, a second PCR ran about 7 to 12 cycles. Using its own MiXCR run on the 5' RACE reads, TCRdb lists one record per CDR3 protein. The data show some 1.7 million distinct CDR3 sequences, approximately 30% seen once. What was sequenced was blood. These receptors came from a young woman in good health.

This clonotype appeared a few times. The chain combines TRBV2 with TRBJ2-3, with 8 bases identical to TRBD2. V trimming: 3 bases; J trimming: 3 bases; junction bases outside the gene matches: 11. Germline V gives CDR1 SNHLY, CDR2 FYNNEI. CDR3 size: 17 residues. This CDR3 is CASSDARSGRRTDTQYF. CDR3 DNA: TGTGCCAGCAGTGATGCCCGCAGCGGGAGAAGGACAGATACGCAGTATTTT.

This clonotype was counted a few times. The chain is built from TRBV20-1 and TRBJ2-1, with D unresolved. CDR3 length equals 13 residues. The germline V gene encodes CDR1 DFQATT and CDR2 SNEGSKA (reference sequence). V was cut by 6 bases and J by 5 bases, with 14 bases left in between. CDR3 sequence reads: CSAAQATDNEQFF. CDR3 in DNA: TGCAGTGCGGCTCAGGCCACCGACAATGAGCAGTTCTTC.

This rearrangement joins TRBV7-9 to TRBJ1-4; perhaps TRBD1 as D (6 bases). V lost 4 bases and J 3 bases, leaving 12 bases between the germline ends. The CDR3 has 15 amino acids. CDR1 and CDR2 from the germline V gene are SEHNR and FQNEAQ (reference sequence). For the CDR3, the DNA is TGTGCCAGCAGCTCCGAGACAGGCTCTAATGAAAAACTGTTTTTT. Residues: CASSSETGSNEKLFF.

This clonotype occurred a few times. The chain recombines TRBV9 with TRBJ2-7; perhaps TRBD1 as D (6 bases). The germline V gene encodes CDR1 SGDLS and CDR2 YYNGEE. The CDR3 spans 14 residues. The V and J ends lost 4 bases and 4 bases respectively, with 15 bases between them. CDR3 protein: CASSLGHPPYEQYF. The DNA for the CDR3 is TGTGCCAGCAGCTTGGGACATCCCCCTTACGAGCAGTACTTC. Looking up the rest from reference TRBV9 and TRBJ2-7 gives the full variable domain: DSGVTQTPKHLITATGQRVTLRCSPRSGDLSVYWYQQSLDQGLQFLIQYYNGEERAKGNILERFSAQQFPDLHSELNLSSLELGDSALYFCASSLGHPPYEQYFGPGTRLTVT.

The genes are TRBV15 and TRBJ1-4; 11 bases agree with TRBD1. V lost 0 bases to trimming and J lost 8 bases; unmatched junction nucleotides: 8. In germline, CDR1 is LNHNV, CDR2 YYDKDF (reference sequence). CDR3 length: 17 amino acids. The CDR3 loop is CATSRDRVRDRGEKLFF. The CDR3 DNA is TGTGCCACCAGCAGAGATCGGGTCCGGGACAGGGGGGAAAAACTGTTTTTT.

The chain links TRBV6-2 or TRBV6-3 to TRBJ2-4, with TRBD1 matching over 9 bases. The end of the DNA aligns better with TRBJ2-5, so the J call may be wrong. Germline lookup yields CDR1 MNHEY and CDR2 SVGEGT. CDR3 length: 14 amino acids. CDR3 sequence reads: CASSSWDRAKTQYF. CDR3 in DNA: TGTGCCAGCAGTTCTTGGGACAGGGCAAAGACCCAGTACTTC.

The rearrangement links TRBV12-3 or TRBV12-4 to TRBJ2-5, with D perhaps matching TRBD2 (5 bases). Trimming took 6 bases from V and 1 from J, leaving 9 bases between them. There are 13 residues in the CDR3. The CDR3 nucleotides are TGTGCCAGCAGGGCTAGCAGCCAAGAGACCCAGTACTTC. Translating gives CASRASSQETQYF.

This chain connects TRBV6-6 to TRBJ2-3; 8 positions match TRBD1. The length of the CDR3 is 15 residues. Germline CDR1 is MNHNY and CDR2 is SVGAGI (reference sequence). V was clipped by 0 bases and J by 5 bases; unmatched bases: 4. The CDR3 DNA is TGTGCCAGCAGTTACTCGACAGGGGCCAAAGATACGCAGTATTTT. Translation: CASSYSTGAKDTQYF.

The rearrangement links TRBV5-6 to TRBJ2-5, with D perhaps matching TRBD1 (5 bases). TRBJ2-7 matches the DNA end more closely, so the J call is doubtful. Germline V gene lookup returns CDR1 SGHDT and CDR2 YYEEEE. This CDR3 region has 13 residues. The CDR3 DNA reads TGTGCCAGCAGCTTGGGATGGGGCTCCGAGCAGTACTTC. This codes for CASSLGWGSEQYF.

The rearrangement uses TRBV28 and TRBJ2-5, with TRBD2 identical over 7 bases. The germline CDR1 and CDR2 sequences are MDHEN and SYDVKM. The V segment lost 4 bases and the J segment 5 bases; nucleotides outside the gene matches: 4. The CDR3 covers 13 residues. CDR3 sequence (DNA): TGTGCCAGCAGTTCCAGCGGGGATGAGACCCAGTACTTC. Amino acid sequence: CASSSSGDETQYF.

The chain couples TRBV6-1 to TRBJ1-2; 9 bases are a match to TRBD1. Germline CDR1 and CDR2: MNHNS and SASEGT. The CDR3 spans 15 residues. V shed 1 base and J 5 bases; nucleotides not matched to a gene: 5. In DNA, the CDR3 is TGTGCCAGCAGTGAAGGCGGGACAGGGAGATATGGCTACACCTTC. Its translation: CASSEGGTGRYGYTF.

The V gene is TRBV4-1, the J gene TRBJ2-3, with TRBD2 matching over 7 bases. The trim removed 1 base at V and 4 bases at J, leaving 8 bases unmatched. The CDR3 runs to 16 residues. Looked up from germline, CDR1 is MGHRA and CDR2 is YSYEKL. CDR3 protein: CASSQVGLGGADTQYF. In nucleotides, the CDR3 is TGCGCCAGCAGCCAAGTGGGGTTGGGGGGGGCAGATACGCAGTATTTT.

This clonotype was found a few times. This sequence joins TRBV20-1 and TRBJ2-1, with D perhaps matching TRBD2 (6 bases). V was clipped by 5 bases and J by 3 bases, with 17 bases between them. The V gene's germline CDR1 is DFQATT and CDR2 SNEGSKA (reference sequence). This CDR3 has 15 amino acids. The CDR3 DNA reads TGCAGTGCTTACCCTAGCGCATCCTTCTACAATGAGCAGTTCTTC. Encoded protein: CSAYPSASFYNEQFF.

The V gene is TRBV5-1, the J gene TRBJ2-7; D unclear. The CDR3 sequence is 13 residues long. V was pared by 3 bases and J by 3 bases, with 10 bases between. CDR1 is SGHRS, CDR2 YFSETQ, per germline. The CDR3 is CASSSSDNYEQYF. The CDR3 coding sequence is TGCGCCAGCAGCTCATCAGACAACTACGAGCAGTACTTC.

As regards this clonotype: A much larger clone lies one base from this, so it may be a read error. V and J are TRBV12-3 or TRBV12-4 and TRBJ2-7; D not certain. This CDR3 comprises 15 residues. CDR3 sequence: CASSLDRFSSYKQYF. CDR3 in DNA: TGTGCCAGCAGTTTGGATCGGTTCAGTTCCTACAAGCAGTACTTC.

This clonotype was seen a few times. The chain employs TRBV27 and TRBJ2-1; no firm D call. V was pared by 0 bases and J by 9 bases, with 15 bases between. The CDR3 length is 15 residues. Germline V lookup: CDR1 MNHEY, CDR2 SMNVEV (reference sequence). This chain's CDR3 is CASSLSSRNRGEQFF. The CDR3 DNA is TGTGCCAGCAGTTTATCGAGCCGAAACAGAGGTGAGCAGTTCTTC.

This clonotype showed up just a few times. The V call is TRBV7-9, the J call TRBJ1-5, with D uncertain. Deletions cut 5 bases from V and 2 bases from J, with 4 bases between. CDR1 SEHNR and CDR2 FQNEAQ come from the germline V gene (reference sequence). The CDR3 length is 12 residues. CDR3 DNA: TGTGCCAGCAGCAACCGCAATCAGCCCCAGCATTTT. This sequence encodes CASSNRNQPQHF.

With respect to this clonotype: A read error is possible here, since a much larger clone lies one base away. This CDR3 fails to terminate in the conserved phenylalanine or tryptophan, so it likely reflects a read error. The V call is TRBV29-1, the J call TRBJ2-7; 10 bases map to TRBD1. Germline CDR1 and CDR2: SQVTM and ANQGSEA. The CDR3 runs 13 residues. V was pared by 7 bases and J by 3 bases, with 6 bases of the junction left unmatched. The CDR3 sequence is CSGRDRGSYEQYL. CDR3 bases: TGCAGCGGACGGGACAGGGGCAGCTACGAGCAGTACTTA.

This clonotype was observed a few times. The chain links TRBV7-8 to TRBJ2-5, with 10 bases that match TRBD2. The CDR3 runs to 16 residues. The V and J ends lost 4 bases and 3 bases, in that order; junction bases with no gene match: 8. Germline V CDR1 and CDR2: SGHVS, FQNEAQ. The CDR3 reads CASSSRTSGTKETQYF. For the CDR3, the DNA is TGTGCCAGCAGCTCGAGGACTAGCGGAACCAAAGAGACCCAGTACTTC.

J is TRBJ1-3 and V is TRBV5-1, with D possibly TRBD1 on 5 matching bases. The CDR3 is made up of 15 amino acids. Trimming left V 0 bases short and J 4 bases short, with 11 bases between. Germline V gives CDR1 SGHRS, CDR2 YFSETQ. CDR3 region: CASSLESGPGNTIYF. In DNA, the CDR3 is TGCGCCAGCAGCTTGGAGTCAGGGCCGGGAAACACCATATATTTT.

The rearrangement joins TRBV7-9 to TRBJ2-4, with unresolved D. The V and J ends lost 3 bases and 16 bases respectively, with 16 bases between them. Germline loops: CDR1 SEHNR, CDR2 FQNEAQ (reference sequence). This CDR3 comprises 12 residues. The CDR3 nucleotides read TGTGCCAGCAGCTTTAGAACCGGGTCCCTTTACTTC. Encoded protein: CASSFRTGSLYF.

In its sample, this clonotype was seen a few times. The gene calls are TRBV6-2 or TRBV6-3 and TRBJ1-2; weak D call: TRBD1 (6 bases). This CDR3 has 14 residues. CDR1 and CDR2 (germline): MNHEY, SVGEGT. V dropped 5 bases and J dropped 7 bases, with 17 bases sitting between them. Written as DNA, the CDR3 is TGTGCCAGCAGTCGGGACACGCCTCGCGGTGGCTACACCTTC. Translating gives CASSRDTPRGGYTF.

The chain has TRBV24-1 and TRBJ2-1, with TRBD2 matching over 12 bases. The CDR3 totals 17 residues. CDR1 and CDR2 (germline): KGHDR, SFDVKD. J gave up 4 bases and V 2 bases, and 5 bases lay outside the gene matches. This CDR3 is CATSDWASGRGYNEQFF. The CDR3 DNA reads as TGTGCCACCAGTGATTGGGCTAGCGGGAGGGGATACAATGAGCAGTTCTTC.

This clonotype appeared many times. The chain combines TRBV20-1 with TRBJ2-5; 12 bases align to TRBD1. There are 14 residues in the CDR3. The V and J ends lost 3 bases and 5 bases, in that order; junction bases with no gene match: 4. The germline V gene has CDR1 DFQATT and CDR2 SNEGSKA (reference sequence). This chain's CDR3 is CSARGTGGEETQYF. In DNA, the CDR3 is TGCAGTGCTAGGGGGACAGGGGGCGAGGAGACCCAGTACTTC.

CDR3 in amino acids: CASSADGGTEAFF. CDR3 bases: TGTGCCAGCAGCGCTGACGGGGGCACTGAAGCTTTCTTT. The rearrangement links TRBV9 to TRBJ1-1, with a weak D call TRBD1 (5 bases). CDR1 is SGDLS and CDR2 is YYNGEE in the germline V gene. This CDR3 has 13 amino acids. Trimming removed 3 bases at V and 4 bases at J, with 10 bases between. Combining the CDR3 with reference TRBV9 and TRBJ1-1 gives the whole variable domain DSGVTQTPKHLITATGQRVTLRCSPRSGDLSVYWYQQSLDQGLQFLIQYYNGEERAKGNILERFSAQQFPDLHSELNLSSLELGDSALYFCASSADGGTEAFFGQGTRLTVV.

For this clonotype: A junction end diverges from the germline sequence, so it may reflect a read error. The DNA for the CDR3 is TGTGCCAGTTCCTCGACAGGGCCGGATCAGCCCCTGCATTTT. Its translation: CASSSTGPDQPLHF. The rearrangement uses TRBV2 and TRBJ1-5, with 7 bases identical to TRBD1. Germline CDR1 and CDR2: SNHLY and FYNNEI. The length of the CDR3 is 14 residues. Complete variable domain (other parts from reference TRBV2 and TRBJ1-5): EPEVTQTPSHQVTQMGQEVILRCVPISNHLYFYWYRQILGQKVEFLVSFYNNEISEKSEIFDDQFSVERPDGSNFTLKIRSTKLEDSAMYFCASSSTGPDQPLHFGDGTRLSIL.

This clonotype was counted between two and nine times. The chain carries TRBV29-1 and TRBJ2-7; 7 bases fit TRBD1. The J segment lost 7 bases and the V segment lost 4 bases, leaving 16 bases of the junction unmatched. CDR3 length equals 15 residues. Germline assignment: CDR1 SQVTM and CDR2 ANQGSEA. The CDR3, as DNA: TGCAGCGTTGGAAGGGCAGGGGGTTGGTACGGAGAGCAGTACTTC. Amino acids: CSVGRAGGWYGEQYF.

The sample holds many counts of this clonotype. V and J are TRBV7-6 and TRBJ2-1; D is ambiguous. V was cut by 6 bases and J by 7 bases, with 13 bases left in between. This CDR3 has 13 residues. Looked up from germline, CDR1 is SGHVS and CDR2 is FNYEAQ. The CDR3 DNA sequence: TGTGCCAGCAGTACAGCCCCCCTGAATGAGCAGTTCTTC. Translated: CASSTAPLNEQFF.

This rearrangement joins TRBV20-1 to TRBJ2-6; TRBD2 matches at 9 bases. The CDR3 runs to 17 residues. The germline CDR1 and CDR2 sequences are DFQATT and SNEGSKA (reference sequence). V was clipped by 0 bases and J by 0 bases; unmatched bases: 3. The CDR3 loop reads CSAREAGGLSGANVLTF. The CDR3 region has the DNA TGCAGTGCTAGAGAGGCGGGAGGGCTCTCTGGGGCCAACGTCCTGACTTTC.

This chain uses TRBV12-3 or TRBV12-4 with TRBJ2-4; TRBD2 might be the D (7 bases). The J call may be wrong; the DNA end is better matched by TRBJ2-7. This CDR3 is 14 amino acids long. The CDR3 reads CASSGGGGNYEQYF. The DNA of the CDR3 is TGTGCCAGCAGTGGGGGCGGGGGCAACTACGAGCAGTACTTC.